This TCR beta chain was observed in a study of T cell repertoires in cytomegalovirus infection. Study information: Public TCR beta signature analysis indicated the presence of both CMV infection and matching HLA type.

Germline CDR1 DFQATT, CDR2 SNEGSKA (reference sequence). CDR3 length equals 19 residues. V was clipped by 3 bases and J by 3 bases; unmatched bases: 15. General study findings and limits: HLA-C-restricted CMV clonotypes gave the most frequent clonotype in two of eight donors.

A remark on this clonotype: The antigen is undetermined.

From the reads, TCRdb called clonotypes with MiXCR, one entry per CDR3 protein. This table holds around 300,000 distinct CDR3 sequences, about a quarter found once. This chain connects TRBV20-1 to TRBJ2-3; 13 positions agree with TRBD2. The sequence came from a human donor in good health (CMV status not recorded). Some clones in this sample may be carry-over from other donors' samples. The sample taken for sequencing was PBMCs. This CDR3 is CSARGLAGTLELTTDTQYF. CDR3 DNA: TGCAGTGCTAGGGGACTAGCGGGAACCTTGGAGTTAACGACAGATACGCAGTATTTT.